The rows below give T cell receptor beta chains drawn from one sample of a study of CD8 T cells in ankylosing spondylitis. Each CDR3 protein gets one entry after TCRdb re-called the 5' RACE reads with MiXCR. The repertoire holds around 340,000 distinct CDR3 sequences, 20% to 25% seen once, with 10% to 15% in the top ten. The sequenced material came from blood, either unsorted or a sorted T cell fraction (not recorded which). All receptors come from a male donor with ankylosing spondylitis or in good health (not recorded which). CDR3s include the opening cysteine and the closing phenylalanine or tryptophan. The order of the fields is J gene, clone size, V gene, D gene, CDR3 DNA, CDR3 protein. A D gene is named only where the DNA matches it firmly. A clone size is listed for some rows: how often the clone was seen (once, few, many), or a class if it is expanded.

>TRBJ2-3|NA|TRBV24-1|NA
TGTGCCACCAGTGCCCTCCAAGGGGCTAACACAGATACGCAGTATTTT
CATSALQGANTDTQYF
>TRBJ2-2|few|TRBV20-1|NA
TGCAGTGCTCGGGGATTTTACACCGGGGAGCTGTTTTTT
CSARGFYTGELFF
>TRBJ2-1|NA|TRBV9|NA
TGTGCCAGCAGCGTCGCCGGGACGATGGGCAATGAGCAGTTCTTC
CASSVAGTMGNEQFF
>TRBJ2-7|NA|TRBV6-5|TRBD1
TGTGCCAGCAGTTACCCGAGGGACAGCATCTACGAGCAGTACTTC
CASSYPRDSIYEQYF
>TRBJ2-1|NA|TRBV20-1|TRBD2
TGCAGTGCTAGAGTTCTCAAACCACTAGCGGGGGTGGGCAATGAGCAGTTCTTC
CSARVLKPLAGVGNEQFF
>TRBJ2-3|NA|TRBV18|NA
TGTGCCAGCTCGCGGGAATCCGCAGATACGCAGTATTTT
CASSRESADTQYF
>TRBJ2-2|NA|TRBV6-2/TRBV6-3|NA
TGTGCCAGCAGTTACATGGTCGGGGAGCTGTTTTTT
CASSYMVGELFF
>TRBJ2-4|few|TRBV9|TRBD1
TGTGCCAGCAGCGCCGAAACAGGGGGCGTATCAGACATTCAGTACTTC
CASSAETGGVSDIQYF
>TRBJ2-3|NA|TRBV6-4|NA
TGTGCCAGCAGTGACTCGACATGCACAGATACGCAGTATTTT
CASSDSTCTDTQYF
>TRBJ2-1|many|TRBV28|NA
TGTGCCAGCAGTTTACGGGCGGACTACAATGAGCAGTTCTTC
CASSLRADYNEQFF
>TRBJ2-4|NA|TRBV19|NA
TGTGCCAGTAGTTCGTTAGTTTCGGAAAACATTCAGTACTTC
CASSSLVSENIQYF
>TRBJ2-5|NA|TRBV5-1|TRBD2
TGCGCCACCAGACTAGCGGGGGAAGAGACCCAGTACTTC
CATRLAGEETQYF
>TRBJ2-1|NA|TRBV11-1|TRBD2
TGTGCCAGCAGTCGAGGGACTAGCGTGAGTGGTGGTGAGCAGTTCTTC
CASSRGTSVSGGEQFF
>TRBJ2-3|NA|TRBV28|TRBD1
TGTGCCAGCAGTTCGGACAGGGGGCGGGAGAATACGCAGTATTTT
CASSSDRGRENTQYF
>TRBJ2-3|few|TRBV7-3|NA
TGTGCCAGCAGCTTAAACGGGAACTCCGATACGCAGTATTTT
CASSLNGNSDTQYF
>TRBJ2-3|NA|TRBV12-3/TRBV12-4|NA
TGTGCCAGCACCTCACTAGTTTTAGATACGCAGTATTTT
CASTSLVLDTQYF
>TRBJ1-4|NA|TRBV7-9|NA
TGTGCCAGCAGCCCCCGGGGCGAGGGTGAAAAACTGTTTTTT
CASSPRGEGEKLFF
>TRBJ1-2|NA|TRBV24-1|NA
TGTGCGCGGTTCTATGGCTACACCTTC
CARFYGYTF
>TRBJ2-7|many|TRBV7-9|TRBD2
TGTGCCAGCAGTTTGGGCGGGGGCTCCTACGAGCAGTACTTC
CASSLGGGSYEQYF
>TRBJ2-6|NA|TRBV4-2|NA
TGTGCCAGCAGCCAAGTGTACTCCATCTCTGGGGCCAACGTCCTGACTTTC
CASSQVYSISGANVLTF
>TRBJ2-7|few|TRBV11-2|NA
TGTGCCAGCAGCTTAGGCCCCGTCTCATCAGTTACCTACGAGCAGTACTTC
CASSLGPVSSVTYEQYF
>TRBJ2-3|few|TRBV12-3/TRBV12-4|NA
TGTGCCAGCAGTGCCTCGGGGACAGATACGCAGTATTTT
CASSASGTDTQYF
>TRBJ2-3|NA|TRBV9|NA
TGTGCCAGCAGCGTAGATGTAGATACGCAGTATTTT
CASSVDVDTQYF
>TRBJ2-7|once|TRBV5-1|TRBD1
TGCGCCAGCAGCCCCAGGACAGGGGGCACCTCCGGGGAGCAGTACTTC
CASSPRTGGTSGEQYF
>TRBJ2-5|NA|TRBV20-1|TRBD1
TGCAGTGCGGGCCGATGGACAGGGGGCGCGACCGAGACCCAGTACTTC
CSAGRWTGGATETQYF
>TRBJ1-5|few|TRBV12-3/TRBV12-4|NA
TGTGCCAGCAGTGAGGTTGTTGGGCCATATAGCAATCAGCCCCAGCATTTT
CASSEVVGPYSNQPQHF
>TRBJ2-5|NA|TRBV6-2/TRBV6-3|NA
TGTGCCAGCAGTTACCCTGTTCCGGGGAGCGGGGAGACCCAGTACTTC
CASSYPVPGSGETQYF
>TRBJ2-7|few|TRBV30|NA
TGTGCCTGGAGTGACCCCCCGGGATCCACCTACGAGCAGTACTTC
CAWSDPPGSTYEQYF
>TRBJ2-7|NA|TRBV27|NA
TGTGCCAGCAGTTTCCGGGGGGCTGACGAGCAGTACTTC
CASSFRGADEQYF
>TRBJ2-3|NA|TRBV13|TRBD2
TGTGCCAGCAGCTTAGTTGCTAGCGGAAACTTCACAGATACGCAGTATTTT
CASSLVASGNFTDTQYF
>TRBJ2-7|NA|TRBV12-3/TRBV12-4|TRBD2
TGTGCCAGCAGTTCGGGTAGCGGGGACTCCTACGAGCAGTACTTC
CASSSGSGDSYEQYF
>TRBJ1-1|NA|TRBV25-1|NA
TGTGCCGAGGGGGGAGCTTTCTTT
CAEGGAFF
>TRBJ2-7|many|TRBV29-1|NA
TGCAGCGTTCAAGGTATGGAGAGCTCCTACGAGCAGTACTTC
CSVQGMESSYEQYF
>TRBJ2-6|few|TRBV9|TRBD1
TGTGCCAGCAGCGTCGACAGGGTCTATGGTGGGGCCAACGTCCTGACTTTC
CASSVDRVYGGANVLTF
>TRBJ2-4|few|TRBV7-8|NA
TGTGCCAGCAGCTCCTGGGACTTAGAAAAAAACATTCAGTACTTC
CASSSWDLEKNIQYF
>TRBJ1-1|many|TRBV6-5|NA
TGTGCCAGCAGTTACCGGGACACTGAAGCTTTCTTT
CASSYRDTEAFF
>TRBJ2-5|NA|TRBV5-4|TRBD2
TGTGCCAGCAGCTCCCGGACTAGCGGGGGAGAGACCCAGTACTTC
CASSSRTSGGETQYF
>TRBJ2-3|few|TRBV4-2|NA
TGTGCCAGCAGCCATGCGAGCCAGCGGGCGCAGTATTTT
CASSHASQRAQYF
>TRBJ2-7|NA|TRBV5-1|TRBD2
TGCGCCAGCACCCCATCGGGGGGAAGCTCCTACGAGCAGTACTTC
CASTPSGGSSYEQYF
>TRBJ2-1|NA|TRBV3-1|NA
TGTGCCAGCAGCCAACCCTGGCGCCAGAACTACAATGAGCAGTTCTTC
CASSQPWRQNYNEQFF